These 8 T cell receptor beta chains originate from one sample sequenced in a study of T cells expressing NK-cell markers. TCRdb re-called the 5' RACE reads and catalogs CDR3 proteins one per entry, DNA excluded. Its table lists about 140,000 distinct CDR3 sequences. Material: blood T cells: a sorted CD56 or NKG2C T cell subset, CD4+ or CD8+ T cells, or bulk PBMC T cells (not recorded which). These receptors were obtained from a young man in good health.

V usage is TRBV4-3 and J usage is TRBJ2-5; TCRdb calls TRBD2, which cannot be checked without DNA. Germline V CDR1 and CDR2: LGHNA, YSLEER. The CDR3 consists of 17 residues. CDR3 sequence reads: CASSQENRASGEETQYF.

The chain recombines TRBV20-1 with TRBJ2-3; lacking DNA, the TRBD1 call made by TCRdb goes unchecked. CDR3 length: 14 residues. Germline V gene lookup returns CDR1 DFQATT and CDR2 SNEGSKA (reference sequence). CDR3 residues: CSAGGGAATDTQYF.

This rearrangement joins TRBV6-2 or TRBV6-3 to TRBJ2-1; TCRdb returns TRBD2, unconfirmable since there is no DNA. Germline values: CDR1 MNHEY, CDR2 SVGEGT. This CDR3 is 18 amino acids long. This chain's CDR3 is CASIGASGNSRSYNEQFF.

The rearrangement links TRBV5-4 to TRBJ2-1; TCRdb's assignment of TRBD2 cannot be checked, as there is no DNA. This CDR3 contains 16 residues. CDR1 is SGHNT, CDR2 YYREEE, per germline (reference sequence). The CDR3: CASSTEGLPTNNEQFF.

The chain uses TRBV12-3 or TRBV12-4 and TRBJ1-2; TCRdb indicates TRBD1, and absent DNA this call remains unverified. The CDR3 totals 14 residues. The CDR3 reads CASRGGRGPYGYTF.

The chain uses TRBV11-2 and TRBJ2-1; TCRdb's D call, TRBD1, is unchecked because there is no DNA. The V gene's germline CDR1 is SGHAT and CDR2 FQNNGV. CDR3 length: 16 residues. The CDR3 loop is CASSYTGTGAYNEQFF. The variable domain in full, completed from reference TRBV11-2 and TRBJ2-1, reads EAGVAQSPRYKIIEKRQSVAFWCNPISGHATLYWYQQILGQGPKLLIQFQNNGVVDDSQLPKDRFSAERLKGVDSTLKIQPAKLEDSAVYLCASSYTGTGAYNEQFFGPGTRLTVL.

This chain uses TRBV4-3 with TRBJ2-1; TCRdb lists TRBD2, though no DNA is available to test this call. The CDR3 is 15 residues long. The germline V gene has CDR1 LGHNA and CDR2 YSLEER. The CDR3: CASTNGLATYNEQFF.

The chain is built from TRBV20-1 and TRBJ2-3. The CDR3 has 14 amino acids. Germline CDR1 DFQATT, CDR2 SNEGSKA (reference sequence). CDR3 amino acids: CSAGDQSSTDTQYF.